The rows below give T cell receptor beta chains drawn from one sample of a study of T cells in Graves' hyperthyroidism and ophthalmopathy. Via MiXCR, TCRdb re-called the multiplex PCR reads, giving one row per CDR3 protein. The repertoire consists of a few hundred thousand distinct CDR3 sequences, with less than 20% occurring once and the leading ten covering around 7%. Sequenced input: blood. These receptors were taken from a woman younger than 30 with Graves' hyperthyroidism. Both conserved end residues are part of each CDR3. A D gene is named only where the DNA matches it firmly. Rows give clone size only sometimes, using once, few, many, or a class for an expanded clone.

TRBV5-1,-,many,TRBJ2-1,TGCGCCAGCAGCTTCGACTACCTATCTAAGACCGAGCAGTTCTTC,CASSFDYLSKTEQFF
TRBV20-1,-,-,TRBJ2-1,TGCAGTGCTAGAGTTGGGAGGGGGGCGGCTGAGCAGTTCTTC,CSARVGRGAAEQFF
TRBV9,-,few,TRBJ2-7,TGTGCCAGCAGCGCAGAGGGCTGGGGGCACTCCTACGAGCAGTACTTC,CASSAEGWGHSYEQYF
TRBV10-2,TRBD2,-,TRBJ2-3,TGCGCCAGCTCATCTCTAGCGGGAGTCACAGATACGCAGTATTTT,CASSSLAGVTDTQYF
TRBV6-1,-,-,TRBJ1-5,TGTGCCAGCACCCCGGGGACACAGGGTACGGGTCAGCCCCAGCATTTT,CASTPGTQGTGQPQHF
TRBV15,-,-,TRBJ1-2,TGTGCCACCAGCAGTGTTGGACGGACAAACTATGGCTACACCTTC,CATSSVGRTNYGYTF
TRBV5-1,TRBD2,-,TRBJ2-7,TGCGCCAGCAGCTTGATACCGGGACTAGCGTCCTACGAGCAGTACTTC,CASSLIPGLASYEQYF
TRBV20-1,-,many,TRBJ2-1,TGCAGTGCTAGAGATGGCCAGGGACGGATTGAGCAGTTCTTC,CSARDGQGRIEQFF
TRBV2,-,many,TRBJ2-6,TGTGCCAGCAGTCCCAGGGTCACTGGGGCCAACGTCCTGACTTTC,CASSPRVTGANVLTF
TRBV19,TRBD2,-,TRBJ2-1,TGTGCCAGTAGTATTTCCAGGACTAGCCACAATGAGCAGTTCTTC,CASSISRTSHNEQFF
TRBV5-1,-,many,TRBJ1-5,TGCGCCAGCAGCCCCGGCGGGGCGCCAGGGCAGCCCCAGCATTTT,CASSPGGAPGQPQHF
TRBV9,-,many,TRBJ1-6,TGTGCCAGCAGCGTAGGTGGGGGGGACCATTCACCCCTCCACTTT,CASSVGGGDHSPLHF
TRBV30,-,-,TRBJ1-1,TGTGCCTGGAGAAGCTTGGGGGACACTGAAGCTTTCTTT,CAWRSLGDTEAFF
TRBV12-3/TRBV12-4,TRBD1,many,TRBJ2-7,TGTGCCAGCAGTTGGACAGGGGGATCCTACGAGCAGTACTTC,CASSWTGGSYEQYF
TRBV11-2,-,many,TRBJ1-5,TGTGCCAGCAGCCGGGTAGCGTATACGCAGCATTTT,CASSRVAYTQHF
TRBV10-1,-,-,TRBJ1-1,TGCGCCAGCAGCTATGGGAGGGTGGGTTTGTACACTGAAGCTTTCTTT,CASSYGRVGLYTEAFF
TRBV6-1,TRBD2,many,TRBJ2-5,TGTGCCAGCACCTACAGGCGGGGGCAAGAGACCCAGTACTTC,CASTYRRGQETQYF
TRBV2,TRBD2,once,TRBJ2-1,TGTGCCAGCAGTGGGGGAGTGGTGTGGGGCGGGGGGCCCTCCCCCGGGTCCTACAATGAGCAGTTCTTC,CASSGGVVWGGGPSPGSYNEQFF
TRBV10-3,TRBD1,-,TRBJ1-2,TGTGCCATCAGCCTGGACAGGGCTAACTATGGCTACACCTTC,CAISLDRANYGYTF
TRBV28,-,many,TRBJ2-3,TGTGCCAGCCACCACCGACAGGACGGCACAGATACGCAGTATTTT,CASHHRQDGTDTQYF
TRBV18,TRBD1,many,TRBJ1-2,TGTGCCAGCTCACCGAACCGGGACAGCTCAGAAGATGGCTACACCTTC,CASSPNRDSSEDGYTF
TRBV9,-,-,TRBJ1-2,TGTGCCAGCAGCGGTAACGTGGGGGGCCCTGGCTACACCTTC,CASSGNVGGPGYTF
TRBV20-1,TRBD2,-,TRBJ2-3,TGCAGTGCTAGAGTCCCTAGCGGGGGGGCGGGTACGCAGTATTTT,CSARVPSGGAGTQYF
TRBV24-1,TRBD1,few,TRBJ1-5,TGTGCCACCAGTGACCCGACAGGGCCCCTCAATCAGCCCCAGCATTTT,CATSDPTGPLNQPQHF
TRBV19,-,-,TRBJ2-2,TGTGCCAGTAACAGGGACATCGGGGAGCTGTTTTTT,CASNRDIGELFF
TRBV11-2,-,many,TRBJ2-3,TGTGCCAGCAGGACGCCTGACTCATCAGCAGATACGCAGTATTTT,CASRTPDSSADTQYF
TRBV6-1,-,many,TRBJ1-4,TGTGCCAGCAGTGTTTCGACAGCCAGCAAAGGAAAACTGTTTTTT,CASSVSTASKGKLFF
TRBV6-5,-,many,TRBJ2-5,TGTGCCAGCAGTTACTGGGGTAGCGGCAGGGTTGGGGAGACCCAGTACTTC,CASSYWGSGRVGETQYF
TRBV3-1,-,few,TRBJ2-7,TGTGCCAGCAGCCAACCAGGACTTCTGTCCTACGAGCAGTACTTC,CASSQPGLLSYEQYF
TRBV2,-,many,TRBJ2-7,TGTGCCAGCAGTGACCGCAGGGAAGGGGACGAGCAGTACTTC,CASSDRREGDEQYF
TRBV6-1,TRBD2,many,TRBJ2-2,TGTGCCAGCAGTTCAAGATCCAGCGGGGGGCCGAGCACCGGGGAGCTGTTTTTT,CASSSRSSGGPSTGELFF
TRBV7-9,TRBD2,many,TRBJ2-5,TGTGCCAGCAGCTTAGAGCGGGCGGGAGTGCGAATAGAGACCCAGTACTTC,CASSLERAGVRIETQYF
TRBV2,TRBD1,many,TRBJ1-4,TGTGCCAGCAGCGCGACAGGGAATGAAAAACTGTTTTTT,CASSATGNEKLFF
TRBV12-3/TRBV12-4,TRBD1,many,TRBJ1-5,TGTGCCAGCAGTCCCCGGACAGGCGGAGATAGCAATCAGCCCCAGCATTTT,CASSPRTGGDSNQPQHF
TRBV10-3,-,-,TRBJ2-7,TGTGCTGCTAGGGCCGAAGACGTCTACGAGCAGTACTTC,CAARAEDVYEQYF
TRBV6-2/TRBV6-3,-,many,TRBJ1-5,TGTGCCAGCAGTCAAACTAGGACAGTCAATCAGCCCCAGCATTTT,CASSQTRTVNQPQHF
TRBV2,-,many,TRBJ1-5,TGTGCCAGCAGTGGCTCGACAGAGGATCAGCCCCAGCATTTT,CASSGSTEDQPQHF
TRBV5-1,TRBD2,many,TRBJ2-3,TGTGCCAGCAGCCCAGGACTAGCGGACACAGATACGCAGTATTTT,CASSPGLADTDTQYF